The present TCR beta chain was sequenced within a study of OX40 agonist ivuxolimab in advanced cancers. Study-wide results and caveats: At doses 0.1 to 3.0 mg/kg, CD4+ and CD8+ clones expanded.

This CDR3 is built from 15 residues. Germline values: CDR1 SGHRS, CDR2 YFSETQ. V dropped 0 bases and J dropped 5 bases, with 14 bases sitting between them. To note about this clone: Antigen specificity is unknown. Different DNA sequences within this sample yield the same CDR3.

Sequencing used immunoSEQ multiplex PCR; TCRdb keeps in-frame clones, though not all of them. The sample carries 40,000 to 45,000 clones, over 80% recorded once. This receptor was identified in an adult with an advanced solid tumor such as melanoma, head and neck, liver or kidney cancer. The V and J genes are TRBV5-1 and TRBJ2-5; D may match TRBD1 or TRBD2 (6 bases each). The sample was CD4+ or CD8+ T cells sorted from blood, taken in a trial of the OX40 agonist ivuxolimab. The CDR3 sequence is CASSLAGGGRETQYF. In nucleotides, the CDR3 is TGCGCCAGCAGCTTGGCCGGAGGGGGTCGGGAGACCCAGTACTTC. The whole variable domain, remainder taken from reference TRBV5-1 and TRBJ2-5, is KAGVTQTPRYLIKTRGQQVTLSCSPISGHRSVSWYQQTPGQGLQFLFEYFSETQRNKGNFPGRFSGRQFSNSRSEMNVSTLELGDSALYLCASSLAGGGRETQYFGPGTRLLVL.